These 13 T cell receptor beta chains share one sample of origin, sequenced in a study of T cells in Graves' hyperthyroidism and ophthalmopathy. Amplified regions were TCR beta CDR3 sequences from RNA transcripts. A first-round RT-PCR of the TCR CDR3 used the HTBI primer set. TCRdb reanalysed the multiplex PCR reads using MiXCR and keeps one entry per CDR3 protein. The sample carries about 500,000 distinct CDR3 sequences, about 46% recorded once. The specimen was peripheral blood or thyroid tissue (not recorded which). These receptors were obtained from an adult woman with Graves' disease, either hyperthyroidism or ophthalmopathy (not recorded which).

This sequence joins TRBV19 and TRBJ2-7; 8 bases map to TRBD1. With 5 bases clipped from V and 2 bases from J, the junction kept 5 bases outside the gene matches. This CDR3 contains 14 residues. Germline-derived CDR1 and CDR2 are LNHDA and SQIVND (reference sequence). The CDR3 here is CASSPQGGTYEQYF. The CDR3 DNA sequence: TGTGCCAGTAGTCCACAGGGGGGAACCTACGAGCAGTACTTC.

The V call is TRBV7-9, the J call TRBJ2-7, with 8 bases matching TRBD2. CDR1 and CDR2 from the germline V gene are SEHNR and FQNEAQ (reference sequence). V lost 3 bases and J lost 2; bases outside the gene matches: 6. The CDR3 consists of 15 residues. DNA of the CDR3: TGTGCCAGCAGCTTCCCCGGGGGGGAGCCCTACGAGCAGTACTTC. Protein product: CASSFPGGEPYEQYF.

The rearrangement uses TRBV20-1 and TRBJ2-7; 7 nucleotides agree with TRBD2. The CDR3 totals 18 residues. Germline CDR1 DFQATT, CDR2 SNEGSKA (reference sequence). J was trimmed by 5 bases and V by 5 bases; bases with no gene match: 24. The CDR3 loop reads CSAGTGLVSRGLDNEQYF. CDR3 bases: TGCAGTGCTGGGACCGGACTAGTTAGTAGGGGCTTGGACAACGAGCAGTACTTC.

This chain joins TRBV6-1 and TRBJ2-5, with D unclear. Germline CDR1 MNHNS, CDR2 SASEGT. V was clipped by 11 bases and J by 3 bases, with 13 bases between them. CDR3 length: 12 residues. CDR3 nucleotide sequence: TGTGCCGGGCGAGGATTGGAAGAGACCCAGTACTTC. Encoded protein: CAGRGLEETQYF.

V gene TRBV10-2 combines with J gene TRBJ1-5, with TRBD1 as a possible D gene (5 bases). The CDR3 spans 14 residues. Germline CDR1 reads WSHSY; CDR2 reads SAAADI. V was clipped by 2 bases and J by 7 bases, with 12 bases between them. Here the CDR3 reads CASSETGESQPQHF. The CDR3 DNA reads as TGCGCCAGCAGTGAGACGGGGGAGTCCCAGCCCCAGCATTTT.

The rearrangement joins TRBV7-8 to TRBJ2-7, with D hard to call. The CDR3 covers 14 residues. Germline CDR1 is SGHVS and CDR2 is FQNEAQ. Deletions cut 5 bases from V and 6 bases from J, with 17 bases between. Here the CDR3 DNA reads TGTGCCAGCAGCCCCAGGCCGGTGGCTGGCGAGCAGTACTTC. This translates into CASSPRPVAGEQYF.

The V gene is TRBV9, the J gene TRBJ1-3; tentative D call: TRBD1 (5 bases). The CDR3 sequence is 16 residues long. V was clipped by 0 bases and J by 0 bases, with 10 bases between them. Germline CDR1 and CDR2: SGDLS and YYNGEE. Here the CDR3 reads CASSVGPGNSGNTIYF. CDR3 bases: TGTGCCAGCAGCGTAGGACCAGGGAACTCTGGAAACACCATATATTTT.

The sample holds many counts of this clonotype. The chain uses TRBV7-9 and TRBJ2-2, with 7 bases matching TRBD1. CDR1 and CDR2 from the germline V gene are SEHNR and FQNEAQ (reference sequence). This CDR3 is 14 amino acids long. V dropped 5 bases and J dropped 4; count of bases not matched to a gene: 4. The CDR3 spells CASSVTGLTGELFF. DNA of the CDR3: TGTGCCAGCAGCGTGACAGGGCTCACCGGGGAGCTGTTTTTT.

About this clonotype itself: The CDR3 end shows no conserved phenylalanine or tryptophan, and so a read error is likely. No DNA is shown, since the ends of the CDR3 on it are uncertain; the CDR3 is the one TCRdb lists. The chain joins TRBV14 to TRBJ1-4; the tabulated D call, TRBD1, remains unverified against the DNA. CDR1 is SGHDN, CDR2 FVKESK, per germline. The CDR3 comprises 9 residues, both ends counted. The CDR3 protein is CASSQVQGV.

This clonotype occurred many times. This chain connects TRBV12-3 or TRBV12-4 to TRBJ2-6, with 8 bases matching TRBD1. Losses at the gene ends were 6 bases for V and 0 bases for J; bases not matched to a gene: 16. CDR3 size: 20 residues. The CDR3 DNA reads TGTGCCAGCAGCTCCCTACTAGACAGGGGCCTTTTCTCTGGGGCCAACGTCCTGACTTTC. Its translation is CASSSLLDRGLFSGANVLTF.

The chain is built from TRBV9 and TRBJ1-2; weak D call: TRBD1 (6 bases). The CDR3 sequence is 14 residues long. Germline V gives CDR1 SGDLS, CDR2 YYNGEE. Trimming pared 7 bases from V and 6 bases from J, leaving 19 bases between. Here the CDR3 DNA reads TGTGCCAGCCGGGACACTTCCGGGGACGATGGCTACACCTTC. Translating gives CASRDTSGDDGYTF.

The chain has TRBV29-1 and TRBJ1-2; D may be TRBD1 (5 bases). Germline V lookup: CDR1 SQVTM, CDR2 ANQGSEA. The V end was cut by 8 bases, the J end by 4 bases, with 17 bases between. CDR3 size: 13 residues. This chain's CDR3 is CSSLYKGTYGYTF. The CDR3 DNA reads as TGCAGCAGTTTATACAAGGGGACCTATGGCTACACCTTC.

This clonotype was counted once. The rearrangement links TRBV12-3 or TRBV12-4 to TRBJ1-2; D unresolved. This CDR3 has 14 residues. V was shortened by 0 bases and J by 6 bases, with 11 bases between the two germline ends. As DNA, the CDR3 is TGTGCCAGCAGTTTAGCATTGGAGGGCAATGGCTACACCTTC. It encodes CASSLALEGNGYTF.